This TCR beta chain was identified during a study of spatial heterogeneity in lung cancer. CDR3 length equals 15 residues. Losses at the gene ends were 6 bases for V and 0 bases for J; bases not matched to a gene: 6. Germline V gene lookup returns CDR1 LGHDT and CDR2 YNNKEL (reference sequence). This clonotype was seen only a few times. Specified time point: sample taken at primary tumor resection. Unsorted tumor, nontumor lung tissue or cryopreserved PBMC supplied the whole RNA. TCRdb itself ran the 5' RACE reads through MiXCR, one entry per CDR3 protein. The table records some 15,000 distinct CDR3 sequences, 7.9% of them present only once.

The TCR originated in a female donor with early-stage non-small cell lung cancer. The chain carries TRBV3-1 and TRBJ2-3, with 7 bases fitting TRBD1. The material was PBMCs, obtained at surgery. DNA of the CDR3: TGTGCCAGCAGACCCGACAGGGAGAGCACAGATACGCAGTATTTT. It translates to CASRPDRESTDTQYF.